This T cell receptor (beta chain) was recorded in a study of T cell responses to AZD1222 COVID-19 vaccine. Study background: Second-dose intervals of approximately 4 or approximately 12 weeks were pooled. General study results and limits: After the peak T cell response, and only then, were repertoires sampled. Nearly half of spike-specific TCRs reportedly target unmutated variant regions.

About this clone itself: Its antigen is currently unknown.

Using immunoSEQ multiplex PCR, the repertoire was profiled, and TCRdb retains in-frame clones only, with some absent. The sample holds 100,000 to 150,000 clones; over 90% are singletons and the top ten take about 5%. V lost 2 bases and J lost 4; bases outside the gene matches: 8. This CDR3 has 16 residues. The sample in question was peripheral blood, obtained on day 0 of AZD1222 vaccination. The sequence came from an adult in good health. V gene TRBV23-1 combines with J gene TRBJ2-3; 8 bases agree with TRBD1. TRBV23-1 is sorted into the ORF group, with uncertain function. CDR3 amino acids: CASSQRAGGAADTQYF. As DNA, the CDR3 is TGCGCCAGCAGTCAAAGGGCAGGGGGCGCAGCAGATACGCAGTATTTT.